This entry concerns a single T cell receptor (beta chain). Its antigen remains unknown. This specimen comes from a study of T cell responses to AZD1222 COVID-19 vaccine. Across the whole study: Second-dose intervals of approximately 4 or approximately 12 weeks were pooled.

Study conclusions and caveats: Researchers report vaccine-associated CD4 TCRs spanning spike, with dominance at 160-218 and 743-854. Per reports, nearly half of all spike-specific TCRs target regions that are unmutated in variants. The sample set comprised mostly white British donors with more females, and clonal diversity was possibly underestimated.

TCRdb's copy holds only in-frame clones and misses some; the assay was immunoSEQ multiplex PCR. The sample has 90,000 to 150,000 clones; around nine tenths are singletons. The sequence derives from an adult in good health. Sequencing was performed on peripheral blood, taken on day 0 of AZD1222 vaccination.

The CDR3 protein is CASSLATANEKLFF. The CDR3 region has the DNA TGCGCCAGCAGCTTGGCCACGGCTAATGAAAAACTGTTTTTT. The chain employs TRBV5-1 and TRBJ1-4, with D unclear. Trimming cost V 0 bases and J 3 bases, with 6 bases left between them. This CDR3 comprises 14 residues. Germline V gene data show CDR1 as SGHRS and CDR2 as YFSETQ.